One and the same sample provided the 6 T cell receptor beta chains below, sequenced in a study of T cell responses to AZD1222 COVID-19 vaccine. Only in-frame clones appear in the TCRdb table, and some are missing; sequencing was by immunoSEQ multiplex PCR. The sample contains 80,000 to 95,000 clones, over 85% of which appear only once. Sequences were derived from peripheral blood, sampled on day 0 of MenACWY control vaccination. The receptors originated from an adult in good health.

V gene TRBV28 combines with J gene TRBJ1-1; 7 bases map to TRBD1. CDR3 length equals 15 residues. V dropped 1 base and J dropped 1; count of bases not matched to a gene: 3. Germline CDR1 reads MDHEN; CDR2 reads SYDVKM. CDR3 sequence reads: CASSLSRTGNTEAFF. CDR3 DNA: TGTGCCAGCAGTTTATCTAGGACAGGGAACACTGAAGCTTTCTTT.

The V call is TRBV6-2 or TRBV6-3, the J call TRBJ1-2; 10 nucleotides match TRBD1. The CDR3 extends over 14 amino acids. Germline CDR1 MNHEY, CDR2 SVGEGT. Trimming took 5 bases from V and 7 from J; bases not matched to a gene: 7. The CDR3 DNA is TGTGCCAGCAGTCTGGGACAGGGGCCGGGTGGCTACACCTTC. Translated, it gives CASSLGQGPGGYTF.

The chain combines TRBV6-5 with TRBJ2-2; possible D gene TRBD1, 7 bases. CDR1 is MNHEY and CDR2 is SVGAGI in the germline V gene. Deletions cut 10 bases from V and 3 bases from J, with 18 bases between. CDR3 length: 15 residues. This CDR3 is CATSDRRGDTGELFF. CDR3 bases: TGTGCCACCTCGGACAGGAGGGGGGACACCGGGGAGCTGTTTTTT.

The chain recombines TRBV29-1 with TRBJ1-2; no clear D gene. Germline assignment: CDR1 SQVTM and CDR2 ANQGSEA. The CDR3 consists of 15 residues. Trimming removed 2 bases at V and 6 bases at J, with 19 bases between. In nucleotides, the CDR3 is TGCAGCGTTGAACCCCCGACACGGTCGTTGGATGGCTACACCTTC. Translating gives CSVEPPTRSLDGYTF.

This chain uses TRBV10-2 with TRBJ1-5; D gene unclear. V was trimmed by 0 bases and J by 0 bases, leaving 9 bases between them. CDR3 length equals 16 residues. CDR1 WSHSY and CDR2 SAAADI come from the germline V gene. The CDR3 coding sequence is TGCGCCAGCAGTGAGTCAGGGCCCTATAGCAATCAGCCCCAGCATTTT. Translating it yields CASSESGPYSNQPQHF.

V usage is TRBV4-1 and J usage is TRBJ1-1; 7 positions agree with TRBD1. The V gene's germline CDR1 is MGHRA and CDR2 YSYEKL. CDR3 size: 14 residues. V dropped 2 bases and J dropped 3; count of bases not matched to a gene: 3. CDR3 in DNA: TGCGCCAGCAGCCAACCCACAGGGGACACTGAAGCTTTCTTT. Translating gives CASSQPTGDTEAFF.